The present T cell receptor beta chain was sequenced within a study of early T cells in non-severe SARS-CoV-2 infection. Study-level points and caveats: VDJdb-based matching was biased toward anti-spike CD8 responses and missed private and CD4 specificities.

TCRdb used MiXCR to reprocess the 5' RACE reads, holding one entry per CDR3 protein. The top ten hold about 0.58% of the sample, which has about 89,000 distinct CDR3 sequences, roughly 14% seen once. This clonotype was found a few times. Its cognate antigen is unknown. Germline V gene lookup returns CDR1 SGHKS and CDR2 YYEKEE (reference sequence). The CDR3 is 15 residues long. The V end was cut by 5 bases, the J end by 0 bases, with 11 bases between. The specimen was whole blood. The TCR comes from an adult who was a healthcare worker with PCR-confirmed SARS-CoV-2 infection or an uninfected control (not recorded which). The J gene is TRBJ2-2, the V gene TRBV5-5, with D uncertain. CDR3 region: CASSPFDSNTGELFF. The CDR3 nucleotides are TGTGCCAGCAGTCCCTTTGACTCGAACACCGGGGAGCTGTTTTTT. The entire variable domain, with the rest obtained from reference TRBV5-5 and TRBJ2-2, is as follows: DAGVTQSPTHLIKTRGQQVTLRCSPISGHKSVSWYQQVLGQGPQFIFQYYEKEERGRGNFPDRFSARQFPNYSSELNVNALLLGDSALYLCASSPFDSNTGELFFGEGSRLTVL.